The subject of this entry is one T cell receptor beta chain. TCR beta VDJ and CDR3 profiles were obtained from a genomic DNA template. TCRdb re-analysed the reads in MiXCR, keeping a single row per CDR3 protein. The sample holds hundreds of thousands of distinct CDR3 sequences, 65% to 80% seen once. Germline V gene data show CDR1 as SGDLS and CDR2 as YYNGEE. The CDR3 is made up of 14 amino acids. V lost 5 bases to trimming and J lost 15 bases, with 24 bases between them. The data stem from a study of CD8+CD57+ T cells in acquired aplastic anemia. This clonotype originated in a human donor in good health, serving as a control. The sample consisted of sorted CD4+, CD8+, or CD8+CD57+ T cells (not recorded which) from PBMCs. The chain is built from TRBV9 and TRBJ1-5, with D possibly TRBD1 on 5 matching bases. The CDR3 DNA is TGTGCCAGCAGTGACCAGGGAGGGGATGCGCCTCGGCATTTT. Translated, it gives CASSDQGGDAPRHF. The full variable domain, rest sourced from reference TRBV9 and TRBJ1-5, is DSGVTQTPKHLITATGQRVTLRCSPRSGDLSVYWYQQSLDQGLQFLIQYYNGEERAKGNILERFSAQQFPDLHSELNLSSLELGDSALYFCASSDQGGDAPRHFGDGTRLSIL.